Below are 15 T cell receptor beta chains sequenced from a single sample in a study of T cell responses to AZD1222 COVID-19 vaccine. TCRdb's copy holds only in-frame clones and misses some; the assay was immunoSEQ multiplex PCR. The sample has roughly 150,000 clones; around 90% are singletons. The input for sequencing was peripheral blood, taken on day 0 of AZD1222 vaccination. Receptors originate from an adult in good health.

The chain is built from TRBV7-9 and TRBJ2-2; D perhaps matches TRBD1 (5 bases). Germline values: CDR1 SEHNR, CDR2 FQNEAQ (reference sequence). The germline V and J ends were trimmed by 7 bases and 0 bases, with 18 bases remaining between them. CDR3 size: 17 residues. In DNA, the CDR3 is TGTGCCAGCAAACGCAGGGATCCAGTGACGAACACCGGGGAGCTGTTTTTT. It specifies CASKRRDPVTNTGELFF. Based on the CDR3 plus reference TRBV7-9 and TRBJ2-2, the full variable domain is DTGVSQNPRHKITKRGQNVTFRCDPISEHNRLYWYRQTLGQGPEFLTYFQNEAQLEKSRLLSDRFSAERPKGSFSTLEIQRTEQGDSAMYLCASKRRDPVTNTGELFFGEGSRLTVL.

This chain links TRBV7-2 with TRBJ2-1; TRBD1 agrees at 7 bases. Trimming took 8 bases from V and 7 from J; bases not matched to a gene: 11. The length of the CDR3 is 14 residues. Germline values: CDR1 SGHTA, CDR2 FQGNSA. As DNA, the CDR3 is TGTGCCAGCGGATCTCGGCAGGGGGAAAATGAGCAGTTCTTC. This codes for CASGSRQGENEQFF.

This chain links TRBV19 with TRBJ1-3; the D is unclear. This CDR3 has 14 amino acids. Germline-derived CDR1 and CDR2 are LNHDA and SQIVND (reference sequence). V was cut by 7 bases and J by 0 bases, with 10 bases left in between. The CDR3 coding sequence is TGTGCCAGTACAGAGGTCTTCTCTGGAAACACCATATATTTT. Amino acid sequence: CASTEVFSGNTIYF.

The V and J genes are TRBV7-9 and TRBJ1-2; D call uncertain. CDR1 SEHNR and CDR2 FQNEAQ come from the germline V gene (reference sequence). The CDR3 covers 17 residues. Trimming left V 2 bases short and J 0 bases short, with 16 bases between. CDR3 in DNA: TGTGCCAGCAGCTTACCAGGTCTGCGCCGTACTAACTATGGCTACACCTTC. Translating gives CASSLPGLRRTNYGYTF.

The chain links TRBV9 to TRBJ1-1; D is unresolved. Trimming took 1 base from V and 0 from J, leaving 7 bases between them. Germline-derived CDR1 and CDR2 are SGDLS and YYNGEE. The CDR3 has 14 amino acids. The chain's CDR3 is CASSVTWVNTEAFF. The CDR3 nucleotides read TGTGCCAGCAGCGTAACTTGGGTGAACACTGAAGCTTTCTTT.

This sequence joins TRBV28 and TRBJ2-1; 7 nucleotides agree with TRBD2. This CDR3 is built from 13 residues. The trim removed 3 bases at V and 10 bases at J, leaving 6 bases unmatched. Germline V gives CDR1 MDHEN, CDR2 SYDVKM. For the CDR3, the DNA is TGTGCCAGCAGTTTGGCTAGCGGACTAGAGCAGTTCTTC. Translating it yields CASSLASGLEQFF.

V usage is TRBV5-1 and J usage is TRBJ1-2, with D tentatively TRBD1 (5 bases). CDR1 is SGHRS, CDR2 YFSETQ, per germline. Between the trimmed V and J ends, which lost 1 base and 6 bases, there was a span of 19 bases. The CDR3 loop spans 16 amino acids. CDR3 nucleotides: TGCGCCAGCAGCTTGTTGTTTGGTGAGGGGCTGCATGGCTACACCTTC. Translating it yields CASSLLFGEGLHGYTF.

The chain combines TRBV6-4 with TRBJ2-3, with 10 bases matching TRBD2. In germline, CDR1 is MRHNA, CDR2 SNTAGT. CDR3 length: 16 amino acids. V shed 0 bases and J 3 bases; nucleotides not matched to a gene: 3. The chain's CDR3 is CASSDSSGGMTDTQYF. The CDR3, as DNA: TGTGCCAGCAGTGACTCTAGCGGGGGGATGACAGATACGCAGTATTTT.

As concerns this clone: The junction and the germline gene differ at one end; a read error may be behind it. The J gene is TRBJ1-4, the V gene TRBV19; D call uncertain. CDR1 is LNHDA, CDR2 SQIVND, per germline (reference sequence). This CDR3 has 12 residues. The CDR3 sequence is CASSNLPEVAVF. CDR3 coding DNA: TGTGCCAGTAGTAATTTGCCGGAGGTAGCGGTTTTT.

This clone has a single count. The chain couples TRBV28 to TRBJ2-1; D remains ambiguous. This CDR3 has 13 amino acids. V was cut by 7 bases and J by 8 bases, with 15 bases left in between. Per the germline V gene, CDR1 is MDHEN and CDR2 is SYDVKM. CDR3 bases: TGTGCCAGCACAGGTAACGTTCGGGATGAGCAGTTCTTC. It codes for CASTGNVRDEQFF.

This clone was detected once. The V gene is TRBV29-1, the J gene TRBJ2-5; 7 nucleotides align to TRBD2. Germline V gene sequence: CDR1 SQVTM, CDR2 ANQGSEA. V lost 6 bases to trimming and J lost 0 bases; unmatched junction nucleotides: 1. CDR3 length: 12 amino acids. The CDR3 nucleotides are TGCAGCGTCGGGACTAACCAAGAGACCCAGTACTTC. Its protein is CSVGTNQETQYF.

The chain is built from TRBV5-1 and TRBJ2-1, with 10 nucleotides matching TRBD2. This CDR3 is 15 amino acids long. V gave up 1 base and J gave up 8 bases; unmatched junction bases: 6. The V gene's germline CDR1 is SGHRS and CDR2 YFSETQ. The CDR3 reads CASSLKSSGGDEQFF. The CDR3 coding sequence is TGCGCCAGCAGCTTGAAGTCTAGCGGGGGTGATGAGCAGTTCTTC.

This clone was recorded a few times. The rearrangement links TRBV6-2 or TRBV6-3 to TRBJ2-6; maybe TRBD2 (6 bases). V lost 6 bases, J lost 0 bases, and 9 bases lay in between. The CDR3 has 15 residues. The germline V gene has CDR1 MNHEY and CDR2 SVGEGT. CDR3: CASSSGSSGANVLTF. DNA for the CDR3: TGTGCCAGCAGCTCCGGGAGCTCTGGGGCCAACGTCCTGACTTTC.

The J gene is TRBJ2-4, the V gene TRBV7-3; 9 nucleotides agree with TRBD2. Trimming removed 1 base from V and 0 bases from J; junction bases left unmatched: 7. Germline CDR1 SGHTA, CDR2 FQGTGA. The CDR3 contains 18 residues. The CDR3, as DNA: TGTGCCAGCAGCTTAAGAGCGGGGGGCAACCTAGCCAAAAACATTCAGTACTTC. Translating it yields CASSLRAGGNLAKNIQYF.

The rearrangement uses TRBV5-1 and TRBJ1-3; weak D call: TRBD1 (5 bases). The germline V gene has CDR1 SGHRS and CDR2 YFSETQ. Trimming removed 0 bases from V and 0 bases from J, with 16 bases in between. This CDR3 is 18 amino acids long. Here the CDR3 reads CASSLVGGRATSGNTIYF. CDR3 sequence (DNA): TGCGCCAGCAGCTTGGTGGGTGGCAGGGCGACCTCTGGAAACACCATATATTTT.